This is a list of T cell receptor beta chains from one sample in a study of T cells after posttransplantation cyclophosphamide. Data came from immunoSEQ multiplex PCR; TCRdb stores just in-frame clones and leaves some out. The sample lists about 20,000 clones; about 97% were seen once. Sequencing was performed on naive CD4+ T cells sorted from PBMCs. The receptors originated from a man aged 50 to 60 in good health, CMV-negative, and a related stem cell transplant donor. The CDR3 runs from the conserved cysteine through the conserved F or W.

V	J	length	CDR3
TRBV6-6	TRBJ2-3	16	CASSYSTGQGTDTQYF
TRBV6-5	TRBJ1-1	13	CASSIRVATEAFF
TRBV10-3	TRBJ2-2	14	CAIKEGPSTGELFF
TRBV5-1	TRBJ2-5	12	CASSERQETQYF
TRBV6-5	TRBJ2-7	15	CASSYSAVAPAEQYF
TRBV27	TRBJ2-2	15	CASSPQGADTGELFF
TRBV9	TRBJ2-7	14	CASSPRTNAYEQYF
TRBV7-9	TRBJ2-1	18	CASSSGTSGRGLYNEQFF
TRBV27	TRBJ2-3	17	CASSLFPGGASTDTQYF
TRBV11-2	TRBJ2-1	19	CASSSLPVGLAGEYNEQFF
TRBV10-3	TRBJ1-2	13	CAITPDREDGYTF
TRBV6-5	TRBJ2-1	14	CASKQGQVYNEQFF
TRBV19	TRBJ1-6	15	CASSYTGGNNSPLHF
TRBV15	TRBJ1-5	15	CATSRGEVSNQPQHF
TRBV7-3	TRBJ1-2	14	CASSLGAANYGYTF
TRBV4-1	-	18	CASSPGTSGGPSSYEQYF
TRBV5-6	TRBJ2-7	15	CASSLGRGGDYEQYF
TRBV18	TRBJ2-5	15	CASSPRTGLQETQYF
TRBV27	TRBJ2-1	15	CASSSLGRQLNEQFF
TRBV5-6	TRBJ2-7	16	CASSLLGSGSSYEQYF
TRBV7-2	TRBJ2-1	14	CASKRTGPYNEQFF
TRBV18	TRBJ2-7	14	CASSIADPRYEQYF
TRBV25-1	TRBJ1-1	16	CASSERQGAGGPEAFF